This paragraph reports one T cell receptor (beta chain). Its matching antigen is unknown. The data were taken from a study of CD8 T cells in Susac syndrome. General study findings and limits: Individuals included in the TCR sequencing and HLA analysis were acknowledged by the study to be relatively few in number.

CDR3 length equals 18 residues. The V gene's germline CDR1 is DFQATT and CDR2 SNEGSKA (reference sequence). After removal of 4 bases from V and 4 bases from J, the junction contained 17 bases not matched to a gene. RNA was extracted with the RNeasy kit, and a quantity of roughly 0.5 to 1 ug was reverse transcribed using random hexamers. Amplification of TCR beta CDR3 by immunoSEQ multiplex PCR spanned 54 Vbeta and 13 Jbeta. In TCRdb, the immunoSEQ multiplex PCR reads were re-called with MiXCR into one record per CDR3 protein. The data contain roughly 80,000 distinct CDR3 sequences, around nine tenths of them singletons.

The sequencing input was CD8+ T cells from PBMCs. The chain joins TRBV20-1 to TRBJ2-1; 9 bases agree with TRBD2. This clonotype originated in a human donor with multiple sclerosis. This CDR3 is CSAMDEYRGLAIYNEQFF. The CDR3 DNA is TGCAGTGCTATGGACGAATATCGAGGACTAGCGATTTACAATGAGCAGTTCTTC.